This record covers a single TCR beta chain. This sample was included in a study of blood T cell repertoires in COVID-19. Methods used by the authors: Counts of nucleated cells, estimated from reference gene primer amplification, were obtained. The data were produced by immunoSEQ multiplex PCR, yet TCRdb's version contains in-frame clones alone and is incomplete. The V and J calls and clone size come from that table; D and trimming were worked out from the DNA. Of approximately 210,000 clones listed, 80% to 90% were seen once; the top ten hold 10% to 15%. In Cohort 3, a recovered donor had either two negative PCRs, clearance, or symptom resolution. The CDR3 loop spans 15 amino acids. Germline V gives CDR1 MNHEY, CDR2 SMNVEV (reference sequence). Trimming at V came to 6 bases and at J to 8 bases, leaving 12 bases not matched to a gene.

The sample consisted of PBMCs or T cells enriched from blood (not recorded which). The chain employs TRBV27 and TRBJ1-5, with 8 positions matching TRBD1. This receptor was identified in a man aged 35 to 55 who had recovered from COVID-19. The CDR3 region is CASSLRQGTSEPQHF. In DNA, the CDR3 is TGTGCCAGCAGCCTAAGACAGGGGACAAGTGAGCCCCAGCATTTT.